This TCR beta chain derives from a study of early T cells in non-severe SARS-CoV-2 infection. Study summary: Chains from this unsorted whole-blood bulk RNA could not be paired. Study outcomes and limitations: The matching step, a VDJdb search, favored anti-spike CD8 responses and missed private and CD4 specificities.

Individually, cDNA molecules had unique molecular identifiers attached to them. TCRdb reprocessed the 5' RACE reads with MiXCR, giving one entry per CDR3 protein. The table records fewer than 80,000 distinct CDR3 sequences, less than 15% of them present only once. For this clonotype: Its antigen is currently unknown.

This CDR3 contains 14 residues. CDR1 is SGHKS, CDR2 YYEKEE, per germline (reference sequence). J was trimmed by 3 bases and V by 2 bases; bases with no gene match: 1. Sequencing input: whole blood. The sequence was collected from an adult who was a healthcare worker with PCR-confirmed SARS-CoV-2 infection or an uninfected control (not recorded which). This rearrangement joins TRBV5-5 to TRBJ2-1; 8 bases agree with TRBD1. The CDR3 DNA follows: TGTGCCAGCAGCTTTACAGGGGGCTACAATGAGCAGTTCTTC. Translation gives CASSFTGGYNEQFF.